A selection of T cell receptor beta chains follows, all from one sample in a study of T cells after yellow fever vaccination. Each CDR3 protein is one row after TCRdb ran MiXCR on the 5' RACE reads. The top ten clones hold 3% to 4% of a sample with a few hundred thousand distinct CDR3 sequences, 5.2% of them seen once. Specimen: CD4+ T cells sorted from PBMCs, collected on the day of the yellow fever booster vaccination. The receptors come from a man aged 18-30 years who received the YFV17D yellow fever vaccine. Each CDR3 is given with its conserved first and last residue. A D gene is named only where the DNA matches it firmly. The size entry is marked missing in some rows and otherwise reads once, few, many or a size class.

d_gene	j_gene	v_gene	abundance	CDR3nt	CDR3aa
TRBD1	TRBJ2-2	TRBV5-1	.	TGCGCCAGCAGCTCGACAGGGGATCAGATTGGCACCGGGGAGCTGTTTTTT	CASSSTGDQIGTGELFF
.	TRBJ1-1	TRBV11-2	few	TGTGCCAGCAGCGGGCACAGGAACACTGAAGCTTTCTTT	CASSGHRNTEAFF
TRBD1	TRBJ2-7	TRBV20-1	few	TGCAGTGCTAGAGTCCATACAGGGGGCTCGGAGCAGTACTTC	CSARVHTGGSEQYF
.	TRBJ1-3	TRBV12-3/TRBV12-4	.	TGTGCCAGCAGTGCCCTGGGCTCTACTGGAAACACCATATATTTT	CASSALGSTGNTIYF
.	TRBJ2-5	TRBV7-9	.	TGTGCCAGCAGCCGGGGACGGCCTAAGGAGACCCAGTACTTC	CASSRGRPKETQYF
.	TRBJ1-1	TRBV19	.	TGTGCCAGTAGTATCATCCCGGGACTACCAGGGACTGAAGCTTTCTTT	CASSIIPGLPGTEAFF
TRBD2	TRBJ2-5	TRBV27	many	TGTGCCAGCAGTTTATCGCTAGCGGGGGGTTTCAAGACCCAGTACTTC	CASSLSLAGGFKTQYF
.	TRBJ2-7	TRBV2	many	TGTGCCAGCAGTCTCCGACAGGCCGACGAGCAGTACTTC	CASSLRQADEQYF
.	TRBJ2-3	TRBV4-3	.	TGCGCCAGCAGCCAAGATCGGGAAGCGGATAATACGCAGTATTTT	CASSQDREADNTQYF
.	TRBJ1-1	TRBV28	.	TGTGCCAGCAGTTTAATTCCGAGGGACACTGAAGCTTTCTTT	CASSLIPRDTEAFF
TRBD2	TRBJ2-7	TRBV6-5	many	TGTGCCAGCAGACCACGATGGCGGGGGGCGGAGTTCGAGCAGTACTTC	CASRPRWRGAEFEQYF
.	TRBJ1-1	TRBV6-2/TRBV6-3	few	TGTGCCAGCAGTTACAGATACCGGGAATTCACTGAAGCTTTCTTT	CASSYRYREFTEAFF
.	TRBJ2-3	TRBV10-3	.	TGTGCCATCACATGGGGGGGGGCCACAGATACGCAGTATTTT	CAITWGGATDTQYF
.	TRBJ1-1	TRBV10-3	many	TGTGCCATCGGGGGGACGGGAGCTTTCTTT	CAIGGTGAFF
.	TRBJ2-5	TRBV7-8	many	TGTGCCAGCAGCTTTCAGACAAAAAGGACGACCCAGTACTTC	CASSFQTKRTTQYF
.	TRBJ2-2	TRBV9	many	TGTGCCAGTGCATCGAACACCGGGGAGCTGTTTTTT	CASASNTGELFF
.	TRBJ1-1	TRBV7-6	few	TGTGCCAGCAGCTTAGTAAGGGACACTGAAGCTTTCTTT	CASSLVRDTEAFF
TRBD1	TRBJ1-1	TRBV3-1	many	TGTGCCAGCAGCCGGTCCACAGGGGACACTGAAGCTTTCTTT	CASSRSTGDTEAFF
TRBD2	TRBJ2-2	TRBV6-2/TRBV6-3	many	TGTGCCAGCATACTATGGTCCGGGGCGGGGGGCCCGAACACCGGGGAGCTGTTTTTT	CASILWSGAGGPNTGELFF
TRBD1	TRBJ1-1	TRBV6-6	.	TGTGCCAGCAGCGGGACAGGTGAGAAGGGTGCTTTCTTT	CASSGTGEKGAFF
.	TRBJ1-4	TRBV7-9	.	TGTGCCAGCAGCTTACACGGCCGGAATGAAAAACTGTTTTTT	CASSLHGRNEKLFF
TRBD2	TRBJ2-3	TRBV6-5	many	TGTGCCAGCAGTACGCCTATCGCGGGGGGAATACATACGCAGTATTTT	CASSTPIAGGIHTQYF
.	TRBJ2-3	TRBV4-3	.	TGCGCCAGCAGCCAAGAACCGTTCACAGATACGCAGTATTTT	CASSQEPFTDTQYF
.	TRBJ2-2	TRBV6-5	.	TGTGCCAGCAGTTATTTCGGGGTTAGGCACACCGGGGAGCTGTTTTTT	CASSYFGVRHTGELFF
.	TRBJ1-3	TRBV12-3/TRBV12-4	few	TGTGCCAGCAGTTTAACCAGTGGAAACACCATATATTTT	CASSLTSGNTIYF
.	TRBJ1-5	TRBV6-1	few	TGTGCCAGCAGTGATTGGCAGAGCAATCAGCCCCAGCATTTT	CASSDWQSNQPQHF
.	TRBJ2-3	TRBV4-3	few	TGCGCCAGCAGCCCGGACACTTACACAGATACGCAGTATTTT	CASSPDTYTDTQYF